This TCR beta chain comes out of a study of CD8+CD57+ T cells in acquired aplastic anemia. Study-level results: Patients shared 25 to 35 CD8+ CDR3 sequences with controls. In CD8+ cells, Simpson's diversity showed no significant difference between patients and controls.

Germline-derived CDR1 and CDR2 are SGDLS and YYNGEE. The J segment lost 2 bases and the V segment lost 4 bases, leaving 5 bases of the junction unmatched. CDR3 length: 15 amino acids. For CDR3 and TCR beta VDJ profiling, genomic DNA was the template used. TCRdb called the reads again in MiXCR, with one record for every CDR3 protein. The data contain under 500,000 distinct CDR3 sequences, more than 25% of them singletons. Comments on this clonotype: The antigen is not known.

All patients picked for sequencing had shown, by flow cytometry, an expansion of CD8+CD57+ cells. The diagnosis in all patients was severe acquired aplastic anemia. When blood sampling took place, the patients had received no therapy. The sequence was obtained from a human donor with aplastic anemia. The specimen sequenced was sorted CD4+, CD8+, or CD8+CD57+ T cells (not recorded which) from PBMCs. The V gene is TRBV9, the J gene TRBJ2-3; TRBD1 agrees at 9 bases. The CDR3 loop is CASSLWTGDTDTQYF. The DNA of the CDR3 is TGTGCCAGCAGCCTCTGGACAGGGGACACAGATACGCAGTATTTT. The full variable domain, rest sourced from reference TRBV9 and TRBJ2-3, is DSGVTQTPKHLITATGQRVTLRCSPRSGDLSVYWYQQSLDQGLQFLIQYYNGEERAKGNILERFSAQQFPDLHSELNLSSLELGDSALYFCASSLWTGDTDTQYFGPGTRLTVL.